This TCR beta chain was documented in a study of blood T cell repertoires in COVID-19. Study overall: The origin of the acute and convalescent COVID-19 samples was the United States, Italy and Spain. From T cells, B-cell-depleted T cells, or PBMCs came the material, which was cDNA or gDNA.

The CDR3 extends over 13 amino acids. V was cut by 1 base and J by 8 bases, with 9 bases left in between. Germline CDR1 reads SGHTA; CDR2 reads FQGNSA. In the original workflow: From reference gene primer amplification, estimates of nucleated cell counts were derived. Measured with immunoSEQ multiplex PCR; TCRdb has only the in-frame clones, and not every one. V and J calls and clone size are given by that table; D and trimming were obtained from the DNA. The sample has about 230,000 clones; about 83% are singletons. During active infection, Seattle patients enrolled and were then monitored through disease.

This sequence joins TRBV7-2 and TRBJ2-1, with D perhaps matching TRBD2 (6 bases). The source material was peripheral blood. This TCR was sampled from a woman aged 25 to 39 with COVID-19, enrolled during active disease. This CDR3 reads CASSLELADEQFF. DNA of the CDR3: TGTGCCAGCAGCTTAGAATTAGCGGATGAGCAGTTCTTC.